Sequencing of this T cell receptor beta chain was carried out in a study of cytomegalovirus exposure and HLA in healthy donors. The CDR3 has 15 residues. Germline V lookup: CDR1 SGHTA, CDR2 FQGNSA. V lost 1 base to trimming and J lost 1 base; unmatched junction nucleotides: 3. The PCR employed 60 Vbeta primers together with 13 Jbeta primers. Some clones are missing from TCRdb's copy, which holds only in-frame ones; the method was immunoSEQ multiplex PCR. The table lists approximately 80,000 clones. Healthy donors of bone marrow made up the group. Sequenced: PBMCs. J is TRBJ2-5 and V is TRBV7-2; 7 bases line up with TRBD2. The receptor's source is a woman aged 25 to 39 in good health and CMV-seronegative. The CDR3 spells CASSLGRGSQETQYF. CDR3 bases: TGTGCCAGCAGCTTAGGGCGGGGGAGCCAAGAGACCCAGTACTTC.